This T cell receptor (beta chain) was retrieved from a study of CD8+ T cells in alopecia areata. Turning to the study itself: Dosing with tofacitinib proceeded for 6 to 18 months, followed by 6 months off drug.

Treatment: oral pan-JAK inhibitor, 5-10 mg twice daily. CDR3 length equals 14 residues. Trimming removed 0 bases at V and 5 bases at J, with 12 bases between. Looked up from germline, CDR1 is SGHRS and CDR2 is YFSETQ. cDNA reverse transcribed from extracted RNA served as the sequencing template. TCRdb's table, derived via immunoSEQ multiplex PCR, lists solely in-frame clones and lacks some. The table records roughly 110,000 clones, 84% of them present only once. V is TRBV5-1 and J is TRBJ2-7; the D call may be TRBD1 or TRBD2 (6 bases each). The input for sequencing was CD8+ T cells sorted from blood, taken at week 24, from a patient treated with tofacitinib. The source is a human donor with alopecia areata. The CDR3 sequence is CASSLGGGPDEQYF. CDR3 DNA: TGCGCCAGCAGCTTGGGAGGGGGGCCGGACGAGCAGTACTTC.